A single sample is the source of the 4 T cell receptor beta chains below, sequenced in a study of response to subunit inactivated influenza vaccine. TCRdb ran MiXCR on the RT-PCR reads and lists one entry per CDR3 protein. Altogether around 480,000 distinct CDR3 sequences are present, roughly 9.7% being singletons, with the ten largest covering more than 10%. The sample here was PBMCs from blood, taken 40 to 50 days after vaccination. These receptors were collected from a man between 45 and 60 years old who received an inactivated influenza vaccine.

This clonotype was detected a few times. This chain connects TRBV7-2 to TRBJ2-2; D may be TRBD1 or TRBD2 (5 bases each). The CDR3 is 15 amino acids. Germline V gene lookup returns CDR1 SGHTA and CDR2 FQGNSA. V lost 1 base, J lost 7 bases, and 13 bases lay in between. The DNA for the CDR3 is TGTGCCAGCAGCTTAGGGGGGTCCTCCGGCGGGGAGCTGTTTTTT. Residues: CASSLGGSSGGELFF.

In this sample, this clonotype turned up a few times. V and J are TRBV6-5 and TRBJ1-4; weak D call: TRBD1 (5 bases). This CDR3 is 14 amino acids long. Germline V gene lookup returns CDR1 MNHEY and CDR2 SVGAGI. V dropped 0 bases and J dropped 6 bases, with 8 bases sitting between them. As DNA, the CDR3 is TGTGCCAGCAGTTACTCAGGGGCGCATGAAAAACTGTTTTTT. Its protein is CASSYSGAHEKLFF.

This clonotype was detected a few times. The rearrangement joins TRBV12-3 or TRBV12-4 to TRBJ2-7; D is unclear. This CDR3 region has 12 residues. V was cut by 7 bases and J by 6 bases, with 13 bases left in between. CDR3 residues: CASTFLGTEQYF. The CDR3 DNA reads as TGTGCCAGCACTTTTCTAGGAACCGAGCAGTACTTC.

J is TRBJ1-2 and V is TRBV28; no definite D call. The CDR3 has 15 residues. In germline, CDR1 is MDHEN, CDR2 SYDVKM. With 6 bases removed from V and 7 bases from J, the gap between germline ends came to 21 bases. The CDR3: CASSVTGLDRGGYTF. CDR3 sequence (DNA): TGTGCCAGCAGCGTTACCGGACTCGATAGAGGTGGCTACACCTTC.